The 14 T cell receptor beta chains below come from one sample, sequenced in a study of T cells in Graves' hyperthyroidism and ophthalmopathy. Authors of the study amplified TCR beta CDR3 regions from RNA transcripts. Carried out on the TCR CDR3, a first-round RT-PCR used the HTBI primer set. TCRdb reanalysed the multiplex PCR reads using MiXCR and keeps one entry per CDR3 protein. The data show over 550,000 distinct CDR3 sequences, 16% seen once. Sequencing used blood. Every receptor here comes from a woman in her late teens or twenties with Graves' hyperthyroidism.

This clonotype was counted many times. Written as DNA, the CDR3 is TGCAGTGCTAGTCAGGGTGGGACCCAAGAGACCCAGTACTTC. Residues: CSASQGGTQETQYF. The chain is built from TRBV20-1 and TRBJ2-5, with D perhaps matching TRBD1 or TRBD2 (5 bases each). V shed 3 bases and J shed 1 base, with 12 bases lying between them. The CDR3 length is 14 residues. CDR1 is DFQATT and CDR2 is SNEGSKA in the germline V gene (reference sequence).

In its sample, this clonotype was seen a few times. The junction departs from the called germline gene at one end, perhaps through a read error. The V gene is TRBV6-2 or TRBV6-3, the J gene TRBJ2-5; 7 positions match TRBD2. Germline V gene data show CDR1 as MNHEY and CDR2 as SVGEGT. The CDR3 has 14 amino acids. CDR3 residues: CASSNTLGRETQHF. The DNA for the CDR3 is TGTGCCAGCAGTAATACATTAGGGCGGGAGACCCAGCACTTC.

The J gene is TRBJ2-5, the V gene TRBV20-1; 10 nucleotides line up with TRBD2. Germline values: CDR1 DFQATT, CDR2 SNEGSKA (reference sequence). V gave up 6 bases and J gave up 5 bases; unmatched junction bases: 12. The CDR3 sequence is 15 residues long. The CDR3 nucleotides read TGCAGTGCCCAAAGCGGGGGGGAGCCTAGGGAGACCCAGTACTTC. Its translation is CSAQSGGEPRETQYF.

This clonotype was found a few times. J is TRBJ2-7 and V is TRBV14; 7 bases map to TRBD2. Germline V gene data show CDR1 as SGHDN and CDR2 as FVKESK. The CDR3 length is 20 residues. J gave up 2 bases and V 3 bases, and 22 bases lay outside the gene matches. As DNA, the CDR3 is TGTGCCAGCAGCCATGAAGATCCCCGGGTCCTCAGCGGGGTCCCCTACGAGCAGTACTTC. Protein: CASSHEDPRVLSGVPYEQYF.

Regarding this clonotype: A read error may explain this, as a much larger clone is one base away. The V and J genes are TRBV28 and TRBJ1-5; D possibly corresponds to TRBD1 (5 bases). The CDR3 covers 13 residues. CDR1 and CDR2 from the germline V gene are MDHEN and SYDVKM. The CDR3 coding sequence is TGTGTCAGCCAACTCGGGGGAAATCAGCCCCAGCATTTT. This encodes CVSQLGGNQPQHF. Full variable domain (rest looked up from reference TRBV28 and TRBJ1-5): DVKVTQSSRYLVKRTGEKVFLECVQDMDHENMFWYRQDPGLGLRLIYFSYDVKMKEKGDIPEGYSVSREKKERFSLILESASTNQTSMYLCVSQLGGNQPQHFGDGTRLSIL.

The chain uses TRBV20-1 and TRBJ2-1; TRBD1 matches 11 bases. The CDR3 contains 14 residues. CDR1 and CDR2 (germline): DFQATT, SNEGSKA (reference sequence). Trimming cost V 4 bases and J 3 bases; bases outside gene matches: 2. The CDR3: CSATGTGGYNEQFF. CDR3 DNA sequence: TGCAGTGCTACCGGGACAGGGGGCTACAATGAGCAGTTCTTC.

This clonotype was seen only a few times. CDR3 protein: CASSEQGRSYEQYF. CDR3 nucleotide sequence: TGTGCCAGCAGTGAACAGGGCAGGTCCTACGAGCAGTACTTC. The chain uses TRBV6-1 and TRBJ2-7; TRBD1 is a possible D gene (5 bases). The CDR3 contains 14 residues. The V and J ends lost 2 bases and 1 base respectively, with 9 bases between them. Germline loops: CDR1 MNHNS, CDR2 SASEGT.

V usage is TRBV20-1 and J usage is TRBJ2-2, with D unclear. CDR1 DFQATT and CDR2 SNEGSKA come from the germline V gene (reference sequence). CDR3 length: 12 amino acids. V was shortened by 3 bases and J by 7 bases, with 9 bases between the two germline ends. CDR3 coding DNA: TGCAGTGCTAGCGTGGGAATCGGGGAGCTGTTTTTT. Protein: CSASVGIGELFF.

This chain connects TRBV15 to TRBJ2-7; D not resolved. With 0 bases removed from V and 3 bases from J, the gap between germline ends came to 9 bases. The CDR3 spans 14 residues. Germline CDR1 and CDR2: LNHNV and YYDKDF (reference sequence). This chain's CDR3 is CATSRDKSRYEQYF. The DNA for the CDR3 is TGTGCCACCAGCAGAGATAAAAGCCGCTACGAGCAGTACTTC.

The CDR3 region is CASSQEWQGLTGELFF. The DNA for the CDR3 is TGCGCCAGCAGCCAAGAGTGGCAGGGGCTAACCGGGGAGCTGTTTTTT. The chain couples TRBV4-1 to TRBJ2-2, with TRBD1 as a possible D gene (6 bases). This CDR3 is 16 amino acids long. Germline CDR1 reads MGHRA; CDR2 reads YSYEKL. The V and J ends lost 0 bases and 5 bases respectively, with 13 bases between them.

At least ten counts were recorded for this clonotype. V is TRBV7-9 and J is TRBJ1-2; 9 nucleotides align to TRBD1. V shed 4 bases and J 5 bases; nucleotides not matched to a gene: 8. The CDR3 is 15 residues long. In germline, CDR1 is SEHNR, CDR2 FQNEAQ (reference sequence). CDR3 residues: CASSSGQGRVYGYTF. Here the CDR3 DNA reads TGTGCCAGCAGCTCGGGACAGGGAAGAGTTTATGGCTACACCTTC.

In its sample, this clonotype was seen a few times. The V gene is TRBV5-5, the J gene TRBJ2-2; unclear D gene. The CDR3 runs 15 residues. V lost 0 bases to trimming and J lost 3 bases, with 9 bases between them. Germline CDR1 is SGHKS and CDR2 is YYEKEE (reference sequence). The CDR3 DNA reads TGTGCCAGCAGCTTGGCCAGGCTGGACACCGGGGAGCTGTTTTTT. It encodes CASSLARLDTGELFF.

This clonotype was observed many times. V and J are TRBV3-1 and TRBJ2-7; D call uncertain. Trimming left V 4 bases short and J 0 bases short, with 10 bases between. CDR1 and CDR2 (germline): LGHDT, YNNKEL (reference sequence). This CDR3 comprises 14 residues. The CDR3 region is CASSPDPSSYEQYF. As DNA, the CDR3 is TGTGCCAGCAGCCCCGACCCGAGCTCCTACGAGCAGTACTTC.

This clonotype was counted a few times. The chain is built from TRBV6-5 and TRBJ2-2; 8 bases align to TRBD2. Germline V CDR1 and CDR2: MNHEY, SVGAGI. After removal of 2 bases from V and 2 bases from J, the junction contained 4 bases not matched to a gene. This CDR3 has 16 residues. The CDR3 bases are TGTGCCAGCAGTTACCCCAGGACTAGCAACACCGGGGAGCTGTTTTTT. This translates into CASSYPRTSNTGELFF.